This entry features one T cell receptor (beta chain) sequence. The CDR3 is made up of 13 amino acids. Germline lookup yields CDR1 ENHRY and CDR2 SYGVKD. V lost 2 bases and J lost 13; bases outside the gene matches: 10. The record originates from a study of blood T cell repertoires in COVID-19. At the level of the study: The United States, Italy and Spain provided the acute and convalescent COVID-19 samples. Sample material is recorded as cDNA or gDNA derived from T cells, B-cell-depleted T cells, or PBMCs.

Original handling: Amplified reference gene primers provided the basis for estimating nucleated cell counts. Here immunoSEQ multiplex PCR was the method, and the copy in TCRdb shows in-frame clones only, minus some. V, J and clone size are those of that table, while D and trimming were read from the DNA. The sample carries under 45,000 clones, 87% recorded once. This clonotype was obtained from a man between 60 and 70 years old with acute or convalescent COVID-19. The sequenced material came from peripheral blood. The chain employs TRBV10-3 and TRBJ1-2, with 7 bases fitting TRBD1. The CDR3 nucleotides are TGTGCCATCAGTGAGATAGAACAGGGGACTGGCACCTTC. This codes for CAISEIEQGTGTF.